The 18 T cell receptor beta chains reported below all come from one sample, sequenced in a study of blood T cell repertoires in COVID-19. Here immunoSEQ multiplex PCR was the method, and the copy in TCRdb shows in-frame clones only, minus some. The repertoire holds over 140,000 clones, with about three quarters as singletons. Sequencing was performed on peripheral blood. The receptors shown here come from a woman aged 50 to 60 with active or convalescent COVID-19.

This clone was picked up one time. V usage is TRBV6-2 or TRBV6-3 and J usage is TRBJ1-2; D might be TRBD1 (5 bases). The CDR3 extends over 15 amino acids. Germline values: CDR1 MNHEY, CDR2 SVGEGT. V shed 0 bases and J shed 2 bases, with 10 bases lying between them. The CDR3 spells CASSYSSGPNYGYTF. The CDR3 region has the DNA TGTGCCAGCAGTTACTCATCAGGGCCAAACTATGGCTACACCTTC.

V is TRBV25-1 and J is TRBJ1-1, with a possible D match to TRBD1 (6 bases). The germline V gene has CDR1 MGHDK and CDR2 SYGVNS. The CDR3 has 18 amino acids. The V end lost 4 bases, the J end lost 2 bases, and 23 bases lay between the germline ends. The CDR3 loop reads CASSGHHWQGKENTEAFF. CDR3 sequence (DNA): TGTGCCAGCAGTGGCCATCACTGGCAGGGGAAAGAAAACACTGAAGCTTTCTTT.

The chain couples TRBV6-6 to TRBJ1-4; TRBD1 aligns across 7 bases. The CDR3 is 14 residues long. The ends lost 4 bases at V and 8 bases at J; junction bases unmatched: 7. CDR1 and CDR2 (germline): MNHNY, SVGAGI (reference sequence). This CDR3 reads CASSSGGMSEKLFF. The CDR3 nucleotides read TGTGCCAGCAGTTCAGGGGGGATGAGCGAAAAACTGTTTTTT.

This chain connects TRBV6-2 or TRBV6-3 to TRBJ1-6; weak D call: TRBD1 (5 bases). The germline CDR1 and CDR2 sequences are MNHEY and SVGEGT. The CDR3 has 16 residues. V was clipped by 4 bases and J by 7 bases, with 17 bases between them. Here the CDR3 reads CASSLGGNLGNSPLHF. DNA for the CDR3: TGTGCCAGCAGTTTGGGGGGGAATCTAGGGAATTCACCCCTCCACTTT.

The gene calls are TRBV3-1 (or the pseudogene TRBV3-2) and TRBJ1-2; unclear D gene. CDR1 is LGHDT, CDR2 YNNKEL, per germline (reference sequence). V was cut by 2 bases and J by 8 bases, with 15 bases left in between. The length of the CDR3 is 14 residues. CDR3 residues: CASSQSTPPGGYTF. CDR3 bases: TGTGCCAGCAGCCAATCTACACCGCCCGGGGGCTACACCTTC.

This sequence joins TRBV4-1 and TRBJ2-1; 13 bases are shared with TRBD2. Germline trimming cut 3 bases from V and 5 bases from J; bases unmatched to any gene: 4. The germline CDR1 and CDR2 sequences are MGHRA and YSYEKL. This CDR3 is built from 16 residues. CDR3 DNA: TGCGCCAGCAGCCATCCCGGGACTAGCGGGAACAATGAGCAGTTCTTC. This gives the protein CASSHPGTSGNNEQFF.

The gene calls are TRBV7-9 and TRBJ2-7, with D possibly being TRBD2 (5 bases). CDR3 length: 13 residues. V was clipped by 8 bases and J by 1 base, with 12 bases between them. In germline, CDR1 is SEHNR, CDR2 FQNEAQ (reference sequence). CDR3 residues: CASSPRGSYEQYF. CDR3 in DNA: TGTGCCAGCTCCCCTCGGGGTTCCTACGAGCAGTACTTC.

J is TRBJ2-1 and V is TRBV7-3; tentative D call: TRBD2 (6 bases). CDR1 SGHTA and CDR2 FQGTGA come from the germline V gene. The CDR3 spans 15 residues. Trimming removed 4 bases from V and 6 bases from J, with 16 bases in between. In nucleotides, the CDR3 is TGTGCCAGCAGCTCGCAATCTTGGAGGGGCAATGAGCAGTTCTTC. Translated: CASSSQSWRGNEQFF.

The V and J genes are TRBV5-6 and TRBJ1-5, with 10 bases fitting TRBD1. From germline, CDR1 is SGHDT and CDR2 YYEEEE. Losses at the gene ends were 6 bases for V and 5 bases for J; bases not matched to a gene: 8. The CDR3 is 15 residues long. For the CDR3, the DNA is TGTGCCAGCACCCGGGGACAGGGGTTTTATCAGCCCCAGCATTTT. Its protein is CASTRGQGFYQPQHF.

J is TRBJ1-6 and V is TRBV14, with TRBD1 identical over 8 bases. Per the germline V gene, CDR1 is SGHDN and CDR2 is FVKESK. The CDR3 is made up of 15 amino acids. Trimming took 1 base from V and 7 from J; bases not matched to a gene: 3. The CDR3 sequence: CASSQGTGLNSPLHF. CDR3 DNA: TGTGCCAGCAGCCAAGGGACAGGGTTGAATTCACCCCTCCACTTT. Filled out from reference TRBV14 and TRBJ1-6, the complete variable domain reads EAGVTQFPSHSVIEKGQTVTLRCDPISGHDNLYWYRRVMGKEIKFLLHFVKESKQDESGMPNNRFLAERTGGTYSTLKVQPAELEDSGVYFCASSQGTGLNSPLHFGNGTRLTVT.

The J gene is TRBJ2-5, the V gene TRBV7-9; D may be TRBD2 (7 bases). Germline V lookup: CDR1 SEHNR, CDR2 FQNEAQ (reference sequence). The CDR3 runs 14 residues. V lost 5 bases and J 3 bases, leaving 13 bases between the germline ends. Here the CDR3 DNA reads TGTGCCAGCAGCCCTGGGGGGGCGAAAGAGACCCAGTACTTC. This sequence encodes CASSPGGAKETQYF. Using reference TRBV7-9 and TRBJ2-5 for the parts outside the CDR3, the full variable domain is DTGVSQNPRHKITKRGQNVTFRCDPISEHNRLYWYRQTLGQGPEFLTYFQNEAQLEKSRLLSDRFSAERPKGSFSTLEIQRTEQGDSAMYLCASSPGGAKETQYFGPGTRLLVL.

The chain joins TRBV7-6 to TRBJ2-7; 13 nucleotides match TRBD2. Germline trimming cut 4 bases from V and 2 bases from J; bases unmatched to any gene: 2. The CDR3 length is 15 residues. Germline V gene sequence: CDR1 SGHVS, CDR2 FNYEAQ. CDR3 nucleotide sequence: TGTGCCAGCAGCTCCGGGACTAGCGGGGCCTACGAGCAGTACTTC. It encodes CASSSGTSGAYEQYF.

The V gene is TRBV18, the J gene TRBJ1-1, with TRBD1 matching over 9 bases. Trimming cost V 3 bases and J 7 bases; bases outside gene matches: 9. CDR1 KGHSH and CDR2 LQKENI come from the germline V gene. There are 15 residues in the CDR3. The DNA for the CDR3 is TGTGCCAGCTCACCCGGGACAGGGTCCGGGGGTGAAGCTTTCTTT. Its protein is CASSPGTGSGGEAFF.

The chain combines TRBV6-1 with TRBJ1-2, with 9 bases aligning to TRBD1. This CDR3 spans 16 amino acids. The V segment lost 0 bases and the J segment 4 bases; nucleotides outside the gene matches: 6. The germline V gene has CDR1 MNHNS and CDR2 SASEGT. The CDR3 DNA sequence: TGTGCCAGCAGTGAAGCGCGGAACAGGGGGCTCTATGGCTACACCTTC. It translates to CASSEARNRGLYGYTF.

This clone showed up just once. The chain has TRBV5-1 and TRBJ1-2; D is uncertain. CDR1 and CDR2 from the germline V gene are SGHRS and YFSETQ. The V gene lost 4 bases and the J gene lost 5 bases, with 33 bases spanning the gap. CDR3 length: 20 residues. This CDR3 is CASSTGILTMATPLQYGYTF. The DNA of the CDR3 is TGCGCCAGCAGCACCGGTATTCTAACTATGGCTACACCCCTCCAGTATGGCTACACCTTC.

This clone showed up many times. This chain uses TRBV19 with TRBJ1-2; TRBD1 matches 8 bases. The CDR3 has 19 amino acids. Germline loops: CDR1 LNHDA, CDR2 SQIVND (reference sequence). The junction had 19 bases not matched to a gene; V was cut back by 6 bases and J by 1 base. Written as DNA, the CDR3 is TGTGCCAGTAGCCCAAACTGGGGGTCAGGGGGCGGACATAACTATGGCTACACCTTC. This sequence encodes CASSPNWGSGGGHNYGYTF.

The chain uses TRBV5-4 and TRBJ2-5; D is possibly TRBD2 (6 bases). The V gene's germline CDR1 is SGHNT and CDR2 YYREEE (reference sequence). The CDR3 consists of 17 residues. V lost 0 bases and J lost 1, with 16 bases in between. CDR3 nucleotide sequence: TGTGCCAGCAGCTTGGTAGGAAGGGCGGGACTCCAAGAGACCCAGTACTTC. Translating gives CASSLVGRAGLQETQYF.

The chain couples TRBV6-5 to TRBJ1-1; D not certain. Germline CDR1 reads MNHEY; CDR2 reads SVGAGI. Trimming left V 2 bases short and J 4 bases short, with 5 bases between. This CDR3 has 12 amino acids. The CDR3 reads CASSYSTTEAFF. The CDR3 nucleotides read TGTGCCAGCAGTTACAGCACCACTGAAGCTTTCTTT.